The 8 T cell receptor beta chains in this list originate from one sample, sequenced in a study of blood T cell repertoires in COVID-19. Here immunoSEQ multiplex PCR was the method, and the copy in TCRdb shows in-frame clones only, minus some. The table includes around 81,000 clones, approximately 91% detected once. Sequenced sample: peripheral blood. Receptors were obtained from a man aged 65-85 years with acute or convalescent COVID-19.

The chain couples TRBV5-1 to TRBJ2-7; TRBD2 matches at 9 bases. The CDR3 totals 15 residues. Unmatched junction bases numbered 9, after V lost 7 bases and J lost 1 base. Germline CDR1 and CDR2: SGHRS and YFSETQ. The CDR3, as DNA: TGCGCCAGCTCCCCCTATAGCGGGGGTTCCTACGAGCAGTACTTC. It translates to CASSPYSGGSYEQYF. The full variable domain, rest sourced from reference TRBV5-1 and TRBJ2-7, is KAGVTQTPRYLIKTRGQQVTLSCSPISGHRSVSWYQQTPGQGLQFLFEYFSETQRNKGNFPGRFSGRQFSNSRSEMNVSTLELGDSALYLCASSPYSGGSYEQYFGPGTRLTVT.

CDR3 sequence reads: CASSTLAGVTYEQYF. As DNA, the CDR3 is TGTGCCAGTAGTACTCTAGCGGGAGTAACCTACGAGCAGTACTTC. The rearrangement uses TRBV19 and TRBJ2-7, with TRBD2 matching over 10 bases. The CDR3 loop spans 15 amino acids. The V segment lost 4 bases and the J segment 2 bases; nucleotides outside the gene matches: 5. Germline loops: CDR1 LNHDA, CDR2 SQIVND (reference sequence). Full variable domain (missing parts from reference TRBV19 and TRBJ2-7): DGGITQSPKYLFRKEGQNVTLSCEQNLNHDAMYWYRQDPGQGLRLIYYSQIVNDFQKGDIAEGYSVSREKKESFPLTVTSAQKNPTAFYLCASSTLAGVTYEQYFGPGTRLTVT.

This chain uses TRBV9 with TRBJ1-4; possible D gene TRBD1, 6 bases. Trimming shortened V by 4 bases and J by 2 bases, and 9 bases separated the two germline ends. Germline assignment: CDR1 SGDLS and CDR2 YYNGEE. This CDR3 has 14 amino acids. DNA of the CDR3: TGTGCCAGCAGCCAGGGGTGGACTAATGAAAAACTGTTTTTT. Translating it yields CASSQGWTNEKLFF.

The chain links TRBV9 to TRBJ2-2; 8 bases agree with TRBD1. The CDR3 sequence is 16 residues long. Trimming took 1 base from V and 4 from J; bases not matched to a gene: 6. Germline lookup yields CDR1 SGDLS and CDR2 YYNGEE. The CDR3: CASSVWQGASTGELFF. The CDR3 DNA sequence: TGTGCCAGCAGCGTATGGCAGGGGGCGAGCACCGGGGAGCTGTTTTTT.

This clone has just one count. The V call is TRBV12-3 or TRBV12-4, the J call TRBJ1-3; 7 bases are shared with TRBD1. This CDR3 comprises 13 residues. The V segment lost 8 bases and the J segment 4 bases; nucleotides outside the gene matches: 5. The CDR3 region is CASSTGPGNTIYF. CDR3 in DNA: TGTGCCAGCTCGACAGGGCCGGGAAACACCATATATTTT.

This clone was counted between two and nine times. The V gene is TRBV5-5, the J gene TRBJ1-1; 7 nucleotides agree with TRBD1. Germline V CDR1 and CDR2: SGHKS, YYEKEE (reference sequence). The CDR3 extends over 14 amino acids. Trimming at V came to 1 base and at J to 2 bases, leaving 2 bases not matched to a gene. CDR3 in DNA: TGTGCCAGCAGCTTGTCAGGGGGTAACACTGAAGCTTTCTTT. Residues: CASSLSGGNTEAFF.

The chain employs TRBV6-5 and TRBJ1-5; 8 nucleotides line up with TRBD1. The CDR3 runs to 14 residues. The germline V gene encodes CDR1 MNHEY and CDR2 SVGAGI. The J segment lost 4 bases and the V segment lost 6 bases, leaving 5 bases of the junction unmatched. The CDR3 bases are TGTGCCAGCAGCACAGGGACAGGTAATCAGCCCCAGCATTTT. This codes for CASSTGTGNQPQHF.

J is TRBJ2-7 and V is TRBV28; D perhaps matches TRBD1 (5 bases). The V gene's germline CDR1 is MDHEN and CDR2 SYDVKM. The CDR3 covers 15 residues. Deletions cut 2 bases from V and 5 bases from J, with 16 bases between. CDR3 coding DNA: TGTGCCAGCAGTTTAGGGGCAAGGGTGCGAAACGAGCAGTACTTC. Translation gives CASSLGARVRNEQYF.